This T cell receptor beta chain was found in a study of identical twins. Study results and limitations: The authors noted that invariant MAIT and iNKT cells could partly confound zero-insertion analyses.

This clonotype came up many times. What it binds is not known. Using its own MiXCR run on the 5' RACE reads, TCRdb lists one record per CDR3 protein. The sample lists fewer than 350,000 distinct CDR3 sequences; roughly 8.6% were seen once. Germline V gene data show CDR1 as DFQATT and CDR2 as SNEGSKA (reference sequence). Trimming took off 5 bases at V and 3 bases at J, with 12 bases between the two ends. The CDR3 is 13 amino acids. This sample was also put to use in a study of yellow fever vaccine responses in identical twins.

What was sequenced was memory (CD45RO+) T cells sorted from blood. The sequence was obtained from a woman between 18 and 30 years old in good health. The J gene is TRBJ2-3, the V gene TRBV20-1, with D possibly being TRBD2 (6 bases). CDR3 loop: CSAPLAATDTQYF. For the CDR3, the DNA is TGCAGTGCTCCTTTAGCGGCTACAGATACGCAGTATTTT.